Below, 19 T cell receptor beta chains from the same sample are listed, as sequenced in a study of identical twins. One entry per CDR3 protein, called by TCRdb with MiXCR from the 5' RACE reads. The repertoire holds 500,000 to 550,000 distinct CDR3 sequences, with 20% to 25% as singletons. These data were also reused for a study on yellow fever vaccine responses in identical twins.

The specimen sequenced was CD4+ T cells sorted from blood. The receptors here all came from a woman younger than 35 in good health.

The rearrangement joins TRBV4-2 to TRBJ2-2; 12 positions match TRBD2. J was trimmed by 0 bases and V by 0 bases; bases with no gene match: 5. Germline V lookup: CDR1 LGHNA, CDR2 YNFKEQ. CDR3 length: 19 amino acids. In nucleotides, the CDR3 is TGTGCCAGCAGCCAAGATCGACTAGCGGGGGCAACGAACACCGGGGAGCTGTTTTTT. This translates into CASSQDRLAGATNTGELFF.

This clonotype has at least ten counts. The chain recombines TRBV5-1 with TRBJ1-1, with D hard to call. This CDR3 has 13 residues. V dropped 2 bases and J dropped 1 base, with 6 bases sitting between them. Germline lookup yields CDR1 SGHRS and CDR2 YFSETQ. CDR3 nucleotide sequence: TGCGCCAGCAGCTTCGAAGGGAACACTGAAGCTTTCTTT. This encodes CASSFEGNTEAFF.

This chain uses TRBV7-9 with TRBJ1-2; 7 bases are shared with TRBD1. There are 12 residues in the CDR3. Unmatched junction bases numbered 6, after V lost 5 bases and J lost 9 bases. Germline loops: CDR1 SEHNR, CDR2 FQNEAQ (reference sequence). The CDR3 region has the DNA TGTGCCAGCAGCGAAAACAGGGGAAGCTACACCTTC. It specifies CASSENRGSYTF.

The rearrangement links TRBV20-1 to TRBJ1-2; D might be TRBD1 (5 bases). The CDR3 runs to 13 residues. Germline V CDR1 and CDR2: DFQATT, SNEGSKA (reference sequence). The V gene lost 3 bases and the J gene lost 5 bases, with 13 bases spanning the gap. CDR3 loop: CSARSGREYGYTF. CDR3 DNA sequence: TGCAGTGCTAGGTCGGGACGGGAATATGGCTACACCTTC.

The rearrangement uses TRBV27 and TRBJ2-7, with 10 positions matching TRBD2. Germline-derived CDR1 and CDR2 are MNHEY and SMNVEV (reference sequence). The J segment lost 0 bases and the V segment lost 5 bases, leaving 7 bases of the junction unmatched. The CDR3 runs 16 residues. This CDR3 is CASSTLTSGPSYEQYV. DNA of the CDR3: TGTGCCAGCAGTACTTTGACTAGCGGGCCCTCCTACGAGCAGTACGTC.

This clonotype was detected a few times. The rearrangement links TRBV6-5 to TRBJ2-1; D tentatively reads TRBD1 or TRBD2 (5 bases each). The ends were cut back, 1 base at V and 5 bases at J, with 12 bases in the middle. The CDR3 has 15 residues. Germline CDR1 and CDR2: MNHEY and SVGAGI. In nucleotides, the CDR3 is TGTGCCAGCAGTTACTTCGGGACGGAAAACAATGAGCAGTTCTTC. Residues: CASSYFGTENNEQFF.

This sequence joins TRBV5-1 and TRBJ2-3; D is possibly TRBD2 (6 bases). Germline CDR1 reads SGHRS; CDR2 reads YFSETQ. CDR3 length: 14 amino acids. Deletions cut 4 bases from V and 1 base from J, with 10 bases between. In DNA form, the CDR3 reads TGCGCCAGCAGCCAGAGCGGGCGCACAGATACGCAGTATTTT. Translated: CASSQSGRTDTQYF.

This clonotype showed up just a few times. V and J are TRBV14 and TRBJ2-6; D uncertain. The ends were cut back, 3 bases at V and 2 bases at J, with 8 bases in the middle. The germline V gene has CDR1 SGHDN and CDR2 FVKESK. This CDR3 has 15 residues. The CDR3 nucleotides are TGTGCCAGCAGCCACCTGTTTGCTGGGGCCAACGTCCTGACTTTC. Translating gives CASSHLFAGANVLTF.

The CDR3, as DNA: TGTGCCAGCACCCTAACCCCCACTACGGAGCAGTTCTTC. Translated: CASTLTPTTEQFF. V gene TRBV7-2 combines with J gene TRBJ2-1, with no clear D. V lost 7 bases, J lost 10 bases, and 17 bases lay in between. Germline V gives CDR1 SGHTA, CDR2 FQGNSA. The CDR3 has 13 amino acids.

This clonotype was counted only a few times. The chain is built from TRBV12-3 or TRBV12-4 and TRBJ2-3; no clear D gene. V was cut by 6 bases and J by 9 bases, with 10 bases left in between. The CDR3 spans 11 residues. This chain's CDR3 is CASRVRGTQYF. The DNA for the CDR3 is TGTGCCAGCAGAGTCAGAGGAACGCAGTATTTT.

The rearrangement uses TRBV10-3 and TRBJ1-4; the D gene is possibly TRBD1 (5 bases). The CDR3 is made up of 15 amino acids. Trimming took 4 bases from V and 5 from J, leaving 14 bases between them. Germline-derived CDR1 and CDR2 are ENHRY and SYGVKD. CDR3 region: CAISAGRATNEKLFF. DNA of the CDR3: TGTGCCATCAGTGCTGGCAGGGCTACAAATGAAAAACTGTTTTTT.

This clonotype has only a few counts. The chain links TRBV28 to TRBJ1-1; 9 bases match TRBD1. Trimming at V came to 5 bases and at J to 2 bases, leaving 15 bases not matched to a gene. CDR1 and CDR2 (germline): MDHEN, SYDVKM. The CDR3 contains 18 residues. For the CDR3, the DNA is TGTGCCAGCAGTACCCCGGACAGGGGCCCCTTTCCCAACACTGAAGCTTTCTTT. This translates into CASSTPDRGPFPNTEAFF.

This clonotype was recorded a few times. V gene TRBV6-6 combines with J gene TRBJ1-1, with D perhaps TRBD1 (5 bases). V was trimmed by 3 bases and J by 3 bases, leaving 8 bases between them. The CDR3 totals 13 residues. Germline-derived CDR1 and CDR2 are MNHNY and SVGAGI (reference sequence). CDR3 sequence reads: CASSYRRDTEAFF. The CDR3 region has the DNA TGTGCCAGCAGTTATCGCAGGGACACTGAAGCTTTCTTT.

The chain joins TRBV5-1 to TRBJ2-3; TRBD2 matches at 7 bases. Trimming cost V 4 bases and J 0 bases; bases outside gene matches: 8. Germline V CDR1 and CDR2: SGHRS, YFSETQ. The CDR3 consists of 16 residues. In DNA form, the CDR3 reads TGCGCCAGCAGCGTGACTAGCACCACTAGCACAGATACGCAGTATTTT. Residues: CASSVTSTTSTDTQYF. Full variable domain (missing parts from reference TRBV5-1 and TRBJ2-3): KAGVTQTPRYLIKTRGQQVTLSCSPISGHRSVSWYQQTPGQGLQFLFEYFSETQRNKGNFPGRFSGRQFSNSRSEMNVSTLELGDSALYLCASSVTSTTSTDTQYFGPGTRLTVL.

The genes are TRBV5-1 and TRBJ2-1, with D possibly matching TRBD2 (7 bases). The CDR3 contains 16 residues. From germline, CDR1 is SGHRS and CDR2 YFSETQ. The ends were cut back, 3 bases at V and 7 bases at J, with 20 bases in the middle. CDR3 in DNA: TGCGCCAGCAGCTCCCCTGCGGAGGGAGGGGGTAATGAGCAGTTCTTC. It yields the protein CASSSPAEGGGNEQFF.

This clonotype has a handful of counts. V usage is TRBV2 and J usage is TRBJ1-1; D not resolved. The CDR3 spans 11 residues. Trimming removed 10 bases at V and 3 bases at J, with 9 bases between. Per germline, CDR1 SNHLY and CDR2 FYNNEI. CDR3 DNA sequence: TGTGCCACTTCAGCTTACACTGAAGCTTTCTTT. Amino acids: CATSAYTEAFF.

This clonotype was seen just once. The chain is built from TRBV20-1 and TRBJ1-1, with a possible D match to TRBD1 (5 bases). Germline V CDR1 and CDR2: DFQATT, SNEGSKA (reference sequence). This CDR3 is built from 13 residues. V lost 4 bases and J lost 4, with 13 bases in between. The CDR3 bases are TGCAGTGCTACCCACGGACAATCCACTGAAGCTTTCTTT. Translating it yields CSATHGQSTEAFF.

The chain couples TRBV12-3 or TRBV12-4 to TRBJ2-7, with a tentative D call TRBD1 (6 bases). Trimming took 5 bases from V and 3 from J, leaving 11 bases between them. CDR3 size: 13 residues. The CDR3 loop is CASSNNRVYEQYF. The CDR3 region has the DNA TGTGCCAGCAGTAACAACAGGGTCTACGAGCAGTACTTC.

There are a few counts of this clonotype. The chain carries TRBV20-1 and TRBJ2-1; D gene uncertain. This CDR3 spans 12 amino acids. V was cut by 0 bases and J by 9 bases, with 9 bases left in between. Germline assignment: CDR1 DFQATT and CDR2 SNEGSKA (reference sequence). CDR3 nucleotide sequence: TGCAGTGCTAGAGATGGGGTGGCTGAGCAGTTCTTC. Protein: CSARDGVAEQFF.